A selection of T cell receptor beta chains follows, all from one sample in a study of blood T cell repertoires in COVID-19. This table comes from immunoSEQ multiplex PCR, and its TCRdb copy is limited to in-frame clones, with some not included. The data contain 200,000 to 250,000 clones, 84% of them singletons. Specimen: peripheral blood. These TCRs come from a man aged 50 to 59 with active or convalescent COVID-19. Each CDR3 is given with its conserved first and last residue. The D gene is left open where the match is weak. Rows give clone size only sometimes, using once, few, many, or a class for an expanded clone.

d_call: TRBD2
v_call: TRBV11-2
j_call: TRBJ2-2
clone_size: .
cdr3_nt: TGTGCCAGCAGCCGTCTCCTAGCGGGGAGCACCGGGGAGCTGTTTTTT
cdr3_aa: CASSRLLAGSTGELFF

d_call: .
v_call: TRBV19
j_call: TRBJ1-2
clone_size: .
cdr3_nt: TGTGCCAGTAGCCCTCATGTCGGACAGTACGGCTACACCTTC
cdr3_aa: CASSPHVGQYGYTF

d_call: TRBD2
v_call: TRBV7-3
j_call: TRBJ2-1
clone_size: .
cdr3_nt: TGTGCCAGCAGCGCTACTAGCGGGAGTGGGGATGAGCAGTTCTTC
cdr3_aa: CASSATSGSGDEQFF

d_call: TRBD1
v_call: TRBV28
j_call: TRBJ1-6
clone_size: .
cdr3_nt: TGTGCCAGCAGTTTGGGGACAGGTTATAATTCACCCCTCCACTTT
cdr3_aa: CASSLGTGYNSPLHF

d_call: TRBD2
v_call: TRBV5-4
j_call: TRBJ2-3
clone_size: .
cdr3_nt: TGTGCCAGCAGCTTTAGACTAGCGGGAGTCACAGATACGCAGTATTTT
cdr3_aa: CASSFRLAGVTDTQYF

d_call: .
v_call: TRBV10-3
j_call: TRBJ1-2
clone_size: .
cdr3_nt: TGTGCCATCAGTGAGTACAGCAGGAACTATGGCTACACCTTC
cdr3_aa: CAISEYSRNYGYTF

d_call: TRBD2
v_call: TRBV27
j_call: TRBJ2-2
clone_size: .
cdr3_nt: TGTGCCAGCAGCCCTAGCGGGGAGAACACCGGGGAGCTGTTTTTT
cdr3_aa: CASSPSGENTGELFF

d_call: TRBD2
v_call: TRBV6-2/TRBV6-3
j_call: TRBJ2-2
clone_size: .
cdr3_nt: TGTGCCAGCAGTCTGAGCGGGGGGGGCAACACCGGGGAGCTGTTTTTT
cdr3_aa: CASSLSGGGNTGELFF

d_call: .
v_call: TRBV6-1
j_call: TRBJ1-2
clone_size: .
cdr3_nt: TGTGCCAGCAGTGAATTTTGGGGCGGCTACACCTTC
cdr3_aa: CASSEFWGGYTF

d_call: .
v_call: TRBV7-2
j_call: TRBJ1-6
clone_size: .
cdr3_nt: TGTGCCAGCAGCTTCTTGGGCAGGTCCAGCTCCTATAATTCACCCCTCCACTTT
cdr3_aa: CASSFLGRSSSYNSPLHF

d_call: .
v_call: TRBV15
j_call: TRBJ2-7
clone_size: .
cdr3_nt: TGTGCCACCAGCAGAGAGCTAGGGAGCTCCTACGAGCAGTACTTC
cdr3_aa: CATSRELGSSYEQYF

d_call: .
v_call: TRBV11-1
j_call: TRBJ1-3
clone_size: .
cdr3_nt: TGTGCCAGCAGCCCAACGGACTCCGGAAACACCATATATTTT
cdr3_aa: CASSPTDSGNTIYF

d_call: .
v_call: TRBV5-4
j_call: TRBJ1-1
clone_size: once
cdr3_nt: TGTGCCAGCAGCCTTGGGGGGGCGGCGGACACTGAAGCTTTCTTT
cdr3_aa: CASSLGGAADTEAFF

d_call: .
v_call: TRBV28
j_call: TRBJ1-4
clone_size: .
cdr3_nt: TGTGCCAGCAGTCCTCGGGGAGGAACTGCAACTAATGAAAAACTGTTTTTT
cdr3_aa: CASSPRGGTATNEKLFF

d_call: .
v_call: TRBV19
j_call: TRBJ2-7
clone_size: .
cdr3_nt: TGTGCCAGTAGTCCGGGACATCAGTCCTACGAGCAGTACTTC
cdr3_aa: CASSPGHQSYEQYF

d_call: TRBD1
v_call: TRBV3-1/TRBV3-2
j_call: TRBJ1-1
clone_size: .
cdr3_nt: TGTGCCAGCAGCCTGACAGGGGCTGAAGCTTTCTTT
cdr3_aa: CASSLTGAEAFF

d_call: TRBD1
v_call: TRBV5-1
j_call: TRBJ1-1
clone_size: .
cdr3_nt: TGCGCCAGCAGCTTTGAACGGGGACAGGGGAGGAACACTGAAGCTTTCTTT
cdr3_aa: CASSFERGQGRNTEAFF

d_call: .
v_call: TRBV9
j_call: TRBJ2-1
clone_size: .
cdr3_nt: TGTGCCAGCAGCGTAGGCGGAAACTCCTACAATGAGCAGTTCTTC
cdr3_aa: CASSVGGNSYNEQFF

d_call: .
v_call: TRBV18
j_call: TRBJ1-1
clone_size: .
cdr3_nt: TGTGCCAGCTCACCCAAAATGGGCCAAGGGAACACTGAAGCTTTCTTT
cdr3_aa: CASSPKMGQGNTEAFF

d_call: TRBD2
v_call: TRBV25-1
j_call: TRBJ2-5
clone_size: .
cdr3_nt: TGTGCCAGCAGTGAATATGGCGGGGGGGCGGAGACCCAGTACTTC
cdr3_aa: CASSEYGGGAETQYF

d_call: .
v_call: TRBV9
j_call: TRBJ2-1
clone_size: .
cdr3_nt: TGTGCCAGCAGCGTACTAGCCGATGAGCAGTTCTTC
cdr3_aa: CASSVLADEQFF

d_call: .
v_call: TRBV10-3
j_call: TRBJ1-2
clone_size: .
cdr3_nt: TGTGCCATCAGTGAGAAATGGGGCAGGCCCCTCTATGGCTACACCTTC
cdr3_aa: CAISEKWGRPLYGYTF

d_call: TRBD1
v_call: TRBV18
j_call: TRBJ1-3
clone_size: .
cdr3_nt: TGTGCCAGCTCACCACGCGGGACAGCTGGAAACACCATATATTTT
cdr3_aa: CASSPRGTAGNTIYF

d_call: .
v_call: TRBV9
j_call: TRBJ1-4
clone_size: .
cdr3_nt: TGTGCCAGCAGCTCGGGAGTCCGCGAAAAACTGTTTTTT
cdr3_aa: CASSSGVREKLFF

d_call: .
v_call: TRBV6-2/TRBV6-3
j_call: TRBJ1-5
clone_size: .
cdr3_nt: TGTGCCAGCAGTTACGTGCCGAGTCAGCCCCAGCATTTT
cdr3_aa: CASSYVPSQPQHF

d_call: TRBD2
v_call: TRBV11-2
j_call: TRBJ2-1
clone_size: .
cdr3_nt: TGTGCCAGCAGCTTAGCGGGAGGGCCCCACAATGAGCAGTTCTTC
cdr3_aa: CASSLAGGPHNEQFF

d_call: TRBD1
v_call: TRBV12-3/TRBV12-4
j_call: TRBJ1-1
clone_size: .
cdr3_nt: TGTGCCAGCAGCGGACAGGGAAACACTGAAGCTTTCTTT
cdr3_aa: CASSGQGNTEAFF

d_call: .
v_call: TRBV5-1
j_call: TRBJ1-1
clone_size: .
cdr3_nt: TGCGCCAGCAGCTTGGCGCAGGGGCTGGGCACTGAAGCTTTCTTT
cdr3_aa: CASSLAQGLGTEAFF

d_call: TRBD2
v_call: TRBV4-3
j_call: TRBJ2-2
clone_size: .
cdr3_nt: TGCGCCAGCAGCCGGGGACTAGCGGGGAACACCGGGGAGCTGTTTTTT
cdr3_aa: CASSRGLAGNTGELFF

d_call: .
v_call: TRBV20-1
j_call: TRBJ2-4
clone_size: .
cdr3_nt: TGCAGTGCTATTGATGCGGGGAACATTCAGTACTTC
cdr3_aa: CSAIDAGNIQYF

d_call: TRBD2
v_call: TRBV6-4
j_call: TRBJ2-1
clone_size: .
cdr3_nt: TGTGCCAGCAGTGACTCCCCCGAGCGGGGCCATCGAAAGTCCTACAATGAGCAGTTCTTC
cdr3_aa: CASSDSPERGHRKSYNEQFF

d_call: .
v_call: TRBV28
j_call: TRBJ2-2
clone_size: few
cdr3_nt: TGTGCCAGCAGTGCAGGGATATTGGACACCGGGGAGCTGTTTTTT
cdr3_aa: CASSAGILDTGELFF

d_call: .
v_call: TRBV10-1
j_call: TRBJ1-6
clone_size: few
cdr3_nt: TGCGCCAGCAGTGAGTTGAGCAGGGGCGCACCCTATAATTCACCCCTCCACTTT
cdr3_aa: CASSELSRGAPYNSPLHF

d_call: TRBD2
v_call: TRBV4-3
j_call: TRBJ2-2
clone_size: .
cdr3_nt: TGCGCCAGCAGCTCTACTAGCGTCCCCGGGGAGCTGTTTTTT
cdr3_aa: CASSSTSVPGELFF

d_call: .
v_call: TRBV28
j_call: TRBJ1-1
clone_size: .
cdr3_nt: TGTGCCAGCAGTCCGCTTAGCACTGAAGCTTTCTTT
cdr3_aa: CASSPLSTEAFF

d_call: TRBD2
v_call: TRBV19
j_call: TRBJ2-1
clone_size: .
cdr3_nt: TGTGCCAGTAGTAAAGCCCGGACTAGCGGGGGGGATGATGAGCAGTTCTTC
cdr3_aa: CASSKARTSGGDDEQFF

d_call: TRBD2
v_call: TRBV2
j_call: TRBJ2-1
clone_size: .
cdr3_nt: TGTGCCAGCAGTGAACAGCGGGGGGGCGGGAATGAGCAGTTCTTC
cdr3_aa: CASSEQRGGGNEQFF

d_call: .
v_call: TRBV19
j_call: TRBJ1-5
clone_size: .
cdr3_nt: TGTGCCAGTAGTATGGAGGGGGGGCGGAATCAGCCCCAGCATTTT
cdr3_aa: CASSMEGGRNQPQHF

d_call: TRBD1
v_call: TRBV7-2
j_call: TRBJ1-2
clone_size: .
cdr3_nt: TGTGCCAGCAGCGCACTTCGTGCCGGGACAGCCACCTATGGCTACACCTTC
cdr3_aa: CASSALRAGTATYGYTF

d_call: TRBD2
v_call: TRBV5-8
j_call: TRBJ2-3
clone_size: .
cdr3_nt: TGTGCCAGCAGCTTTGGGACTAGCGGGGGTACTAGCACAGATACGCAGTATTTT
cdr3_aa: CASSFGTSGGTSTDTQYF

d_call: .
v_call: TRBV7-9
j_call: TRBJ2-5
clone_size: .
cdr3_nt: TGTGCCAGCAGCCCAGGGGTGGTGGCTAGCGGAGTTCAAGAGACCCAGTACTTC
cdr3_aa: CASSPGVVASGVQETQYF

d_call: .
v_call: TRBV10-3
j_call: TRBJ1-6
clone_size: many
cdr3_nt: TGTGCCATCAGTGAAGGCGTGGGGGGGAACTATAATTCACCCCTCCACTTT
cdr3_aa: CAISEGVGGNYNSPLHF

d_call: TRBD1
v_call: TRBV18
j_call: TRBJ2-5
clone_size: .
cdr3_nt: TGTGCCAGCTCACTCCTGGACAGGGGAGAGACCCAGTACTTC
cdr3_aa: CASSLLDRGETQYF